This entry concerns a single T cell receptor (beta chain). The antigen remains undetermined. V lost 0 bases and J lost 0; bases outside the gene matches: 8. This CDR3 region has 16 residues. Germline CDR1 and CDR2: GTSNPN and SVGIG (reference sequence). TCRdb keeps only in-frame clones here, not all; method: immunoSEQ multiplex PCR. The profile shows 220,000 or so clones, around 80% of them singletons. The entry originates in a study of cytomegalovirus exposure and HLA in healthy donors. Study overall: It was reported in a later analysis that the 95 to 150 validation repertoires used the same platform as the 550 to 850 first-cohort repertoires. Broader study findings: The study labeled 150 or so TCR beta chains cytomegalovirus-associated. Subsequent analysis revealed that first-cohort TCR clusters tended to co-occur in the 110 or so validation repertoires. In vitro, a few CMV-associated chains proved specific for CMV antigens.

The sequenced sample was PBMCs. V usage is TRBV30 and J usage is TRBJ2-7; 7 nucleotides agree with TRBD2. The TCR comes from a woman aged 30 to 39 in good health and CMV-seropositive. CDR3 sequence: CAWSVPFSSGSYEQYF. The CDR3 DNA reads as TGTGCCTGGAGTGTACCATTTTCTAGCGGCTCCTACGAGCAGTACTTC.